This entry lists 32 T cell receptor beta chains sequenced from one sample in a study of blood T cell repertoires in COVID-19. Data came from immunoSEQ multiplex PCR; TCRdb stores just in-frame clones and leaves some out. The data hold 350,000 to 400,000 clones, with about 90% observed a single time. The specimen was peripheral blood. These receptors originate from a woman aged 30 to 39 with COVID-19, enrolled during active disease.

The chain employs TRBV6-2 or TRBV6-3 and TRBJ2-2, with D hard to call. V was pared by 2 bases and J by 5 bases, with 15 bases between. Germline V gene data show CDR1 as MNHEY and CDR2 as SVGEGT. The CDR3 is made up of 16 amino acids. CDR3 nucleotides: TGTGCCAGCAGTTACGGGCCACTTCATTCAACCGGGGAGCTGTTTTTT. Translated, it gives CASSYGPLHSTGELFF.

The chain recombines TRBV29-1 with TRBJ1-1, with 7 bases that match TRBD1. J gave up 6 bases and V 1 base, and 11 bases lay outside the gene matches. Germline lookup yields CDR1 SQVTM and CDR2 ANQGSEA. The CDR3 is 15 amino acids. For the CDR3, the DNA is TGCAGCGTTGAAGGGGGTACAGGGGCGTACTCTGAAGCTTTCTTT. Translating it yields CSVEGGTGAYSEAFF.

The chain uses TRBV12-5 and TRBJ2-2; D is ambiguous. Germline V gives CDR1 LGHNT, CDR2 FRNRAP. Trimming took 3 bases from V and 1 from J, leaving 6 bases between them. The CDR3 covers 14 residues. The CDR3 reads CASGFTENTGELFF. DNA for the CDR3: TGTGCTAGTGGTTTTACAGAGAACACCGGGGAGCTGTTTTTT. Combining the CDR3 with reference TRBV12-5 and TRBJ2-2 gives the whole variable domain DARVTQTPRHKVTEMGQEVTMRCQPILGHNTVFWYRQTMMQGLELLAYFRNRAPLDDSGMPKDRFSAEMPDATLATLKIQPSEPRDSAVYFCASGFTENTGELFFGEGSRLTVL.

The chain has TRBV7-9 and TRBJ2-7; D is unresolved. The V and J ends lost 6 bases and 5 bases respectively, with 17 bases between them. The CDR3 loop spans 14 amino acids. Germline values: CDR1 SEHNR, CDR2 FQNEAQ (reference sequence). CDR3 in DNA: TGTGCCAGCAGTTCAACTCCAGCGATCGACGAGCAGTACTTC. It encodes CASSSTPAIDEQYF. Variable domain in full (rest from reference TRBV7-9 and TRBJ2-7): DTGVSQNPRHKITKRGQNVTFRCDPISEHNRLYWYRQTLGQGPEFLTYFQNEAQLEKSRLLSDRFSAERPKGSFSTLEIQRTEQGDSAMYLCASSSTPAIDEQYFGPGTRLTVT.

As regards this clone: At the DNA level, this CDR3 is encoded by other sequences in the same sample as well. This rearrangement joins TRBV27 to TRBJ1-2, with a tentative D call TRBD1 (5 bases). With 2 bases removed from V and 2 bases from J, the gap between germline ends came to 6 bases. The CDR3 extends over 13 amino acids. The germline gives CDR1 MNHEY, CDR2 SMNVEV (reference sequence). The CDR3 nucleotides read TGTGCCAGCAGTTTAAGACAGAACTATGGCTACACCTTC. Amino acid sequence: CASSLRQNYGYTF.

In nucleotides, the CDR3 is TGTGCCACCAGTGATTTGAAGCGGGAGGGTTCATACAATGAGCAGTTCTTC. Amino acid sequence: CATSDLKREGSYNEQFF. J is TRBJ2-1 and V is TRBV24-1, with 10 bases lining up with TRBD2. Germline loops: CDR1 KGHDR, CDR2 SFDVKD. The CDR3 has 17 amino acids. The V and J ends lost 0 bases and 4 bases, in that order; junction bases with no gene match: 5.

The chain couples TRBV19 to TRBJ1-2; D not certain. Germline values: CDR1 LNHDA, CDR2 SQIVND (reference sequence). The length of the CDR3 is 13 residues. The V end was cut by 5 bases, the J end by 4 bases, with 11 bases between. The CDR3 here is CASSHGNGYGYTF. CDR3 in DNA: TGTGCCAGTAGTCATGGCAATGGCTATGGCTACACCTTC.

The chain joins TRBV20-1 to TRBJ1-1, with D unresolved. CDR3 length: 11 residues. CDR1 and CDR2 (germline): DFQATT, SNEGSKA (reference sequence). Trimming stripped 7 bases from V and 0 bases from J, with 6 bases between. The chain's CDR3 is CSVYMNTEAFF. CDR3 in DNA: TGCAGTGTCTATATGAACACTGAAGCTTTCTTT.

The chain has TRBV15 and TRBJ2-1; D is perhaps TRBD2 (6 bases). Between the trimmed V and J ends, which lost 1 base and 10 bases, there was a span of 14 bases. CDR1 LNHNV and CDR2 YYDKDF come from the germline V gene (reference sequence). The CDR3 loop spans 14 amino acids. As DNA, the CDR3 is TGTGCCACCAGCAGAGTGCGGGAACCTCGGGAGCAGTTCTTC. Translation gives CATSRVREPREQFF.

This sequence joins TRBV9 and TRBJ1-1; 9 nucleotides match TRBD1. Germline V gene lookup returns CDR1 SGDLS and CDR2 YYNGEE. The V gene end was trimmed by 0 bases and the J gene end by 6 bases; junction bases not matched to a gene: 6. The CDR3 is 15 residues long. For the CDR3, the DNA is TGTGCCAGCAGCGTAGACAGGGGGCTGGCGTCTGAAGCTTTCTTT. Translating gives CASSVDRGLASEAFF. Full variable domain (remainder filled in from reference TRBV9 and TRBJ1-1): DSGVTQTPKHLITATGQRVTLRCSPRSGDLSVYWYQQSLDQGLQFLIQYYNGEERAKGNILERFSAQQFPDLHSELNLSSLELGDSALYFCASSVDRGLASEAFFGQGTRLTVV.

The CDR3 spells CASKLRVVTEAFF. The CDR3 nucleotides read TGTGCCAGCAAGTTGAGGGTGGTAACTGAAGCTTTCTTT. The chain has TRBV12-3 or TRBV12-4 and TRBJ1-1; no clear D gene. Trimming removed 7 bases from V and 5 bases from J, with 14 bases in between. This CDR3 contains 13 residues.

The gene calls are TRBV5-1 and TRBJ2-7, with TRBD1 matching over 10 bases. V lost 3 bases to trimming and J lost 6 bases; unmatched junction nucleotides: 15. Germline V gene lookup returns CDR1 SGHRS and CDR2 YFSETQ. This CDR3 is built from 17 residues. The CDR3 sequence is CASSWRWTGGNRFEQYF. In nucleotides, the CDR3 is TGCGCCAGCAGCTGGAGGTGGACAGGGGGTAATCGGTTCGAGCAGTACTTC.

The chain employs TRBV13 and TRBJ1-1, with D tentatively TRBD1 (6 bases). V dropped 0 bases and J dropped 1 base, with 9 bases sitting between them. From germline, CDR1 is PRHDT and CDR2 FYEKMQ (reference sequence). There are 15 residues in the CDR3. The CDR3 DNA is TGTGCCAGCAGCTTAGGGAGGGGGAAGAACACTGAAGCTTTCTTT. As protein: CASSLGRGKNTEAFF. The full variable domain, completed using reference TRBV13 and TRBJ1-1, is AAGVIQSPRHLIKEKRETATLKCYPIPRHDTVYWYQQGPGQDPQFLISFYEKMQSDKGSIPDRFSAQQFSDYHSELNMSSLELGDSALYFCASSLGRGKNTEAFFGQGTRLTVV.

This clone was seen only once. The chain is built from TRBV5-1 and TRBJ2-7, with D perhaps TRBD2 (5 bases). Trimming cost V 3 bases and J 2 bases, with 12 bases left between them. The CDR3 runs 14 residues. Germline lookup yields CDR1 SGHRS and CDR2 YFSETQ. CDR3 in amino acids: CASSSGAVTYEQYF. The CDR3 DNA follows: TGCGCCAGCAGCTCAGGAGCGGTCACCTACGAGCAGTACTTC. Based on the CDR3 plus reference TRBV5-1 and TRBJ2-7, the full variable domain is KAGVTQTPRYLIKTRGQQVTLSCSPISGHRSVSWYQQTPGQGLQFLFEYFSETQRNKGNFPGRFSGRQFSNSRSEMNVSTLELGDSALYLCASSSGAVTYEQYFGPGTRLTVT.

The CDR3 DNA sequence: TGTGCCAGCAGCTTAGAGGGCCTAGCGGGGGGAACATGGTACTTC. It specifies CASSLEGLAGGTWYF. The chain couples TRBV7-9 to TRBJ2-4, with 11 positions matching TRBD2. Trimming at V came to 1 base and at J to 15 bases, leaving 11 bases not matched to a gene. Germline CDR1 and CDR2: SEHNR and FQNEAQ (reference sequence). The CDR3 is 15 amino acids.

The table lists this clone with a count of one. The genes are TRBV12-3 or TRBV12-4 and TRBJ1-2; D is possibly TRBD1 (5 bases). Trimming took 5 bases from V and 4 from J, leaving 11 bases between them. The CDR3 covers 13 residues. In nucleotides, the CDR3 is TGTGCCAGCAGTGCCGCGACAGTCTATGGCTACACCTTC. It is translated as CASSAATVYGYTF.

The rearrangement joins TRBV3-1 (or the pseudogene TRBV3-2) to TRBJ1-5; D gene ambiguous. The germline CDR1 and CDR2 sequences are LGHDT and YNNKEL (reference sequence). V dropped 2 bases and J dropped 5 bases, with 16 bases sitting between them. This CDR3 has 16 amino acids. The CDR3: CASSQPPTTEDQPQHF. The CDR3 nucleotides read TGTGCCAGCAGCCAACCCCCCACGACGGAGGATCAGCCCCAGCATTTT.

In this sample, this clone turned up a few times. J is TRBJ2-2 and V is TRBV7-9; D might be TRBD1 (5 bases). V lost 5 bases and J 9 bases, leaving 7 bases between the germline ends. The CDR3 is 11 amino acids. Germline V gives CDR1 SEHNR, CDR2 FQNEAQ (reference sequence). The CDR3 sequence is CASSPGRELFF. CDR3 DNA sequence: TGTGCCAGCAGCCCAGGGCGGGAGCTGTTTTTT.

The chain employs TRBV5-4 and TRBJ2-5; 13 nucleotides match TRBD2. The CDR3 totals 18 residues. Losses at the gene ends were 4 bases for V and 3 bases for J; bases not matched to a gene: 12. The germline V gene encodes CDR1 SGHNT and CDR2 YYREEE (reference sequence). CDR3 region: CASSPGSVLAGGEETQYF. The DNA of the CDR3 is TGTGCCAGCAGCCCGGGGTCGGTACTAGCGGGAGGGGAAGAGACCCAGTACTTC.

The chain links TRBV7-2 to TRBJ2-7; the match to TRBD1 covers 7 bases. The germline V gene has CDR1 SGHTA and CDR2 FQGNSA. The CDR3 is made up of 15 amino acids. V dropped 5 bases and J dropped 4; count of bases not matched to a gene: 11. The CDR3 DNA reads TGTGCCAGCAGCCAGGGACAGTCAACCGTGTACGAGCAGTACGTC. It encodes CASSQGQSTVYEQYV.

This clone was counted only a few times. V is TRBV4-3 and J is TRBJ1-3; 8 bases agree with TRBD1. V dropped 0 bases and J dropped 0; count of bases not matched to a gene: 4. Germline V gene data show CDR1 as LGHNA and CDR2 as YSLEER. The CDR3 runs to 17 residues. CDR3 nucleotides: TGCGCCAGCAGCCAAGAGAGGACAGGGACCTCTGGAAACACCATATATTTT. Translated: CASSQERTGTSGNTIYF.

The rearrangement links TRBV5-1 to TRBJ2-1; D is perhaps TRBD2 (6 bases). Germline V gene sequence: CDR1 SGHRS, CDR2 YFSETQ. The CDR3 has 15 residues. V gave up 4 bases and J gave up 6 bases, with 17 bases separating them. CDR3 sequence reads: CASSTLPGLRNEQFF. CDR3 DNA sequence: TGCGCCAGCAGCACCCTACCGGGACTCCGCAATGAGCAGTTCTTC.

V is TRBV5-1 and J is TRBJ1-4; D remains ambiguous. CDR3 length equals 14 residues. Trimming stripped 0 bases from V and 5 bases from J, with 8 bases between. Germline lookup yields CDR1 SGHRS and CDR2 YFSETQ. The DNA for the CDR3 is TGCGCCAGCAGCTTGGCCGTACAGAATGAAAAACTGTTTTTT. Translating gives CASSLAVQNEKLFF. The full variable domain, in which reference TRBV5-1 and TRBJ1-4 provide the parts outside the CDR3, is KAGVTQTPRYLIKTRGQQVTLSCSPISGHRSVSWYQQTPGQGLQFLFEYFSETQRNKGNFPGRFSGRQFSNSRSEMNVSTLELGDSALYLCASSLAVQNEKLFFGSGTQLSVL.

The V and J genes are TRBV10-1 and TRBJ1-2, with D possibly being TRBD1 (5 bases). CDR1 and CDR2 from the germline V gene are WNHNN and SYGVQD (reference sequence). The V end lost 5 bases, the J end lost 8 bases, and 15 bases lay between the germline ends. CDR3 size: 13 residues. Here the CDR3 reads CASSNLQGGGYTF. CDR3 in DNA: TGCGCCAGCAGTAACCTTCAGGGAGGAGGCTACACCTTC.

CDR3 coding DNA: TGTGCCAGCAGTTTAACCCTACTAGCGGGAAGTGCCAAGTACTTC. This codes for CASSLTLLAGSAKYF. The chain links TRBV27 to TRBJ2-5; 10 positions match TRBD2. This CDR3 spans 15 amino acids. The germline V gene encodes CDR1 MNHEY and CDR2 SMNVEV (reference sequence). J lost 12 bases, V lost 2 bases, and 12 bases had no gene match.

The chain is built from TRBV6-4 and TRBJ2-1; 11 bases align to TRBD2. J lost 7 bases, V lost 2 bases, and 1 base had no gene match. The CDR3 is 14 residues long. Germline CDR1 MRHNA, CDR2 SNTAGT. The CDR3 DNA reads as TGTGCCAGCAGTGACCTAGCGGGGGGAAATGAGCAGTTCTTC. Protein product: CASSDLAGGNEQFF.

J is TRBJ1-1 and V is TRBV12-3 or TRBV12-4; D is undetermined. Trimming shortened V by 7 bases and J by 9 bases, and 12 bases separated the two germline ends. The CDR3 totals 11 residues. The CDR3 reads CASTLTSQAFF. CDR3 in DNA: TGTGCCAGCACTTTGACAAGCCAAGCTTTCTTT.

This rearrangement joins TRBV10-3 to TRBJ2-7; D perhaps matches TRBD1 (6 bases). Germline loops: CDR1 ENHRY, CDR2 SYGVKD. CDR3 length equals 12 residues. Trimming shortened V by 1 base and J by 5 bases, and 6 bases separated the two germline ends. The CDR3 reads CAISEYRDEQYF. CDR3 in DNA: TGTGCCATCAGTGAGTACAGGGACGAGCAGTACTTC.

This clone has just a few counts. The junction departs from the called germline gene at one end, perhaps through a read error. This rearrangement joins TRBV27 to TRBJ2-1, with D tentatively TRBD1 (6 bases). This CDR3 comprises 13 residues. Germline V lookup: CDR1 MNHEY, CDR2 SMNVEV (reference sequence). The CDR3 nucleotides are TGTGCCAGCAGCTTATTAGGGGGCAATGAGCAGTTCTTC. As protein: CASSLLGGNEQFF.

The rearrangement joins TRBV5-6 to TRBJ2-5; D is perhaps TRBD1 (6 bases). Per germline, CDR1 SGHDT and CDR2 YYEEEE. With 4 bases removed from V and 2 bases from J, the gap between germline ends came to 18 bases. The CDR3 runs to 16 residues. Here the CDR3 reads CASSLITGQGQETQYF. In DNA, the CDR3 is TGTGCCAGCAGCCTTATCACAGGGCAGGGGCAAGAGACCCAGTACTTC. The full variable domain, with the rest looked up from reference TRBV5-6 and TRBJ2-5, is DAGVTQSPTHLIKTRGQQVTLRCSPKSGHDTVSWYQQALGQGPQFIFQYYEEEERQRGNFPDRFSGHQFPNYSSELNVNALLLGDSALYLCASSLITGQGQETQYFGPGTRLLVL.

This sequence joins TRBV19 and TRBJ2-1; TRBD2 matches at 9 bases. V lost 4 bases and J lost 8; bases outside the gene matches: 3. CDR3 length equals 13 residues. Germline V gives CDR1 LNHDA, CDR2 SQIVND (reference sequence). In nucleotides, the CDR3 is TGTGCCAGTAGTAGCGGGGGGGCAGATGAGCAGTTCTTC. Encoded protein: CASSSGGADEQFF.

The genes are TRBV27 and TRBJ2-7; unclear D gene. The CDR3 loop spans 16 amino acids. V gave up 2 bases and J gave up 2 bases, with 16 bases separating them. From germline, CDR1 is MNHEY and CDR2 SMNVEV (reference sequence). Written as DNA, the CDR3 is TGTGCCAGCAGTTTAACTCTGGGCTCAGACCCCTACGAGCAGTACTTC. It translates to CASSLTLGSDPYEQYF.